This T cell receptor (beta chain) came from a study of blood T cell repertoires in COVID-19. Study-level background: Material from acute and convalescent COVID-19 was sourced from the United States, Italy and Spain.

Original analysis: Quantification of nucleated cells was approximated via reference gene primer amplification. The data were produced by immunoSEQ multiplex PCR, yet TCRdb's version contains in-frame clones alone and is incomplete. The DNA gave D and trimming, while V, J and clone size come from that table. The repertoire has 35,000 to 45,000 clones, 85% to 90% of them found once; the top ten carry roughly three fifths. Germline CDR1 reads MNHNY; CDR2 reads SVGAGI (reference sequence). There are 11 residues in the CDR3. Deletions cut 6 bases from V and 7 bases from J, with 10 bases between. The chain employs TRBV6-6 and TRBJ2-7; D may be TRBD1 (5 bases). Sequencing used peripheral blood. This receptor was taken from a man in his sixties or seventies with acute or convalescent COVID-19. For the CDR3, the DNA is TGTGCCAGCAGGACAGAAGTTGAGCAGTACTTC. Its translation is CASRTEVEQYF.